These 22 T cell receptor beta chains came from one sample sequenced in a study of cytomegalovirus exposure and HLA in healthy donors. Use of 60 Vbeta and 13 Jbeta primers characterized the PCR. This table comes from immunoSEQ multiplex PCR, and its TCRdb copy is limited to in-frame clones, with some not included. Of 120,000 or so clones in the sample, around 85% were seen once. Input material: PBMCs. The receptors shown here come from a man in his late teens or twenties in good health and CMV-seropositive.

V is TRBV7-2 and J is TRBJ1-2; D gene uncertain. The CDR3 totals 14 residues. Germline assignment: CDR1 SGHTA and CDR2 FQGNSA. Trimming stripped 1 base from V and 7 bases from J, with 13 bases between. DNA of the CDR3: TGTGCCAGCAGCTTAGGTAGAGGGTCGGGTGGCTACACCTTC. As protein: CASSLGRGSGGYTF.

This chain joins TRBV10-3 and TRBJ2-1; D is possibly TRBD2 (6 bases). The CDR3 is 14 residues long. Germline CDR1 reads ENHRY; CDR2 reads SYGVKD. The ends were cut back, 6 bases at V and 5 bases at J, with 14 bases in the middle. CDR3: CAISPGVSDNEQFF. CDR3 bases: TGTGCCATCAGCCCGGGAGTGAGCGACAATGAGCAGTTCTTC.

The J gene is TRBJ2-5, the V gene TRBV14; D is uncertain. The last part of the DNA fits TRBJ2-7 better; the J call may be wrong. This CDR3 contains 14 residues. CDR1 is SGHDN, CDR2 FVKESK, per germline. CDR3 DNA sequence: TGTGCCAGCAGCCAAGCGTCGCAAAGCTACGAGCAGTACTTC. Translated: CASSQASQSYEQYF.

The chain links TRBV27 to TRBJ1-5; D unresolved. The germline gives CDR1 MNHEY, CDR2 SMNVEV (reference sequence). This CDR3 comprises 15 residues. Trimming shortened V by 2 bases and J by 2 bases, and 10 bases separated the two germline ends. The CDR3 sequence is CASSLVFGGNQPQHF. As DNA, the CDR3 is TGTGCCAGCAGTTTAGTCTTCGGGGGCAATCAGCCCCAGCATTTT.

The table lists this clone with a few counts. The chain joins TRBV7-6 to TRBJ2-2, with TRBD2 matching over 7 bases. Looked up from germline, CDR1 is SGHVS and CDR2 is FNYEAQ. With 1 base clipped from V and 2 bases from J, the junction kept 4 bases outside the gene matches. The CDR3 sequence is 16 residues long. The CDR3: CASSLVGTTNTGELFF. The DNA of the CDR3 is TGTGCCAGCAGCTTAGTAGGGACTACAAACACCGGGGAGCTGTTTTTT.

In its sample, this clone was seen once. CDR3 in amino acids: CASSLRAGGNYEQYF. CDR3 nucleotides: TGTGCCAGCAGCTTAAGGGCAGGGGGCAACTACGAGCAGTACTTC. This chain connects TRBV7-9 to TRBJ2-5; 8 nucleotides agree with TRBD1. The tail of the sequence fits TRBJ2-7 better, so the J call may be wrong. Germline V gene sequence: CDR1 SEHNR, CDR2 FQNEAQ (reference sequence). This CDR3 is built from 15 residues.

The chain has TRBV2 and TRBJ2-7, with 9 positions matching TRBD1. V shed 1 base, J shed 2 bases, and the junction held 12 bases outside the gene matches. The CDR3 extends over 18 amino acids. The germline CDR1 and CDR2 sequences are SNHLY and FYNNEI. The CDR3 is CASSEDLGTGIIAYEQYF. CDR3 coding DNA: TGTGCCAGCAGTGAAGATTTGGGGACAGGGATTATAGCCTACGAGCAGTACTTC.

In regard to this clone: An end of the junction does not agree with germline; a read error may underlie this. The V and J genes are TRBV7-7 and TRBJ2-2; unclear D gene. The CDR3 runs to 15 residues. Per germline, CDR1 SSHAT and CDR2 FNYEAQ (reference sequence). In DNA form, the CDR3 reads TGTGCTAGCAGCTTAGAGCGCGCTTACACCGGGGAGCTGTTTTTT. Protein product: CASSLERAYTGELFF.

J is TRBJ2-1 and V is TRBV19; TRBD2 matches 15 bases. Unmatched junction bases numbered 6, after V lost 5 bases and J lost 1 base. The CDR3 sequence is 18 residues long. Germline V CDR1 and CDR2: LNHDA, SQIVND (reference sequence). The CDR3 spells CASSVGTSGGFSYNEQFF. The DNA of the CDR3 is TGTGCCAGTAGTGTCGGGACTAGCGGGGGGTTTTCCTACAATGAGCAGTTCTTC.

The rearrangement joins TRBV11-2 to TRBJ1-1; perhaps TRBD1 as D (6 bases). The CDR3 contains 13 residues. With 5 bases removed from V and 3 bases from J, the gap between germline ends came to 10 bases. The germline V gene has CDR1 SGHAT and CDR2 FQNNGV. CDR3 in amino acids: CASSEDSYTEAFF. In DNA, the CDR3 is TGTGCCAGCAGCGAGGACAGTTACACTGAAGCTTTCTTT.

The chain employs TRBV5-1 and TRBJ1-5, with a tentative D call TRBD1 (5 bases). CDR3 size: 15 residues. The V gene lost 4 bases and the J gene lost 1 base, with 12 bases spanning the gap. CDR1 is SGHRS and CDR2 is YFSETQ in the germline V gene. The CDR3 loop reads CASSQNGGSNQPQHF. DNA of the CDR3: TGCGCCAGCAGCCAGAATGGGGGGAGCAATCAGCCCCAGCATTTT.

The chain links TRBV2 to TRBJ1-2; 8 bases agree with TRBD1. The germline CDR1 and CDR2 sequences are SNHLY and FYNNEI. The length of the CDR3 is 12 residues. Trimming at V came to 5 bases and at J to 8 bases, leaving 4 bases not matched to a gene. The CDR3 spells CASSQGAGGYTF. The CDR3 region has the DNA TGTGCCAGCAGTCAGGGGGCGGGCGGCTACACCTTC.

This chain joins TRBV18 and TRBJ2-7; tentative D call: TRBD1 (6 bases). The CDR3 is 13 amino acids. V shed 8 bases and J shed 3 bases, with 14 bases lying between them. Per the germline V gene, CDR1 is KGHSH and CDR2 is LQKENI. The CDR3 here is CASKQGGSYEQYF. The CDR3 DNA is TGTGCCAGCAAACAAGGGGGAAGCTACGAGCAGTACTTC.

The chain links TRBV7-2 to TRBJ2-7; 10 bases are shared with TRBD2. From germline, CDR1 is SGHTA and CDR2 FQGNSA. The CDR3 runs to 15 residues. Germline trimming cut 4 bases from V and 5 bases from J; bases unmatched to any gene: 8. The CDR3 sequence is CASSWRTSGSDEQYF. The CDR3 DNA sequence: TGTGCCAGCAGCTGGCGGACTAGCGGTAGCGACGAGCAGTACTTC.

The table lists this clone with a few counts. The CDR3 sequence is CASSQAAQGGSPLHF. CDR3 nucleotide sequence: TGTGCCAGCAGCCAAGCGGCACAGGGGGGTTCACCCCTCCACTTT. The chain couples TRBV4-2 to TRBJ1-6; 8 positions agree with TRBD1. The CDR3 loop spans 15 amino acids. CDR1 and CDR2 from the germline V gene are LGHNA and YNFKEQ. With V trimmed by 1 base and J by 9 bases, 5 bases remained unmatched.

The V gene is TRBV5-6, the J gene TRBJ2-3, with a tentative D call TRBD1 (5 bases). The CDR3 is made up of 13 amino acids. The V end was cut by 4 bases, the J end by 1 base, with 7 bases between. Germline V CDR1 and CDR2: SGHDT, YYEEEE. Here the CDR3 DNA reads TGTGCCAGCAGCCTGGGGCGCACAGATACGCAGTATTTT. Translated, it gives CASSLGRTDTQYF.

The rearrangement joins TRBV30 to TRBJ2-7, with 8 bases identical to TRBD2. The CDR3 is made up of 14 amino acids. Germline-derived CDR1 and CDR2 are GTSNPN and SVGIG (reference sequence). Trimming cost V 2 bases and J 1 base; bases outside gene matches: 4. The CDR3 sequence: CAWSSTSGSYEQYF. DNA for the CDR3: TGTGCCTGGAGTTCAACTAGCGGATCCTACGAGCAGTACTTC. Filled out from reference TRBV30 and TRBJ2-7, the complete variable domain reads SQTIHQWPATLVQPVGSPLSLECTVEGTSNPNLYWYRQAAGRGLQLLFYSVGIGQISSEVPQNLSASRPQDRQFILSSKKLLLSDSGFYLCAWSSTSGSYEQYFGPGTRLTVT.

The V and J genes are TRBV19 and TRBJ2-1; D may be TRBD1 (5 bases). The germline CDR1 and CDR2 sequences are LNHDA and SQIVND (reference sequence). The CDR3 covers 14 residues. V gave up 1 base and J gave up 9 bases, with 13 bases separating them. This CDR3 reads CASSIGGRVSEQFF. DNA for the CDR3: TGTGCCAGTAGTATAGGGGGCAGGGTGTCTGAGCAGTTCTTC.

The chain joins TRBV11-2 to TRBJ2-5, with 15 bases lining up with TRBD2. J lost 4 bases, V lost 5 bases, and 11 bases had no gene match. CDR1 and CDR2 (germline): SGHAT, FQNNGV. This CDR3 is built from 18 residues. Here the CDR3 reads CASSTRTSGRALGETQYF. The CDR3 DNA sequence: TGTGCCAGCAGCACCCGGACTAGCGGGAGGGCCCTCGGAGAGACCCAGTACTTC.

The V and J genes are TRBV11-1 and TRBJ2-2; 9 nucleotides line up with TRBD1. CDR3 length equals 16 residues. Germline V gives CDR1 SGHAT, CDR2 FQDESV (reference sequence). Trimming cost V 5 bases and J 2 bases; bases outside gene matches: 6. The CDR3 nucleotides are TGTGCCAGCAGCCCCCGGACAGGGGCCAACACCGGGGAGCTGTTTTTT. Its translation: CASSPRTGANTGELFF.

This clone appeared many times. This chain uses TRBV6-1 with TRBJ2-7; D may be TRBD1 (5 bases). Germline V gene sequence: CDR1 MNHNS, CDR2 SASEGT. The CDR3 totals 15 residues. The ends were cut back, 0 bases at V and 0 bases at J, with 9 bases in the middle. The CDR3 DNA reads TGTGCCAGCAGTGAAGCGCAGGGCAGCTCCTACGAGCAGTACTTC. Its translation: CASSEAQGSSYEQYF.

The chain has TRBV10-3 and TRBJ2-5; 7 nucleotides match TRBD2. The CDR3 loop spans 17 amino acids. The germline CDR1 and CDR2 sequences are ENHRY and SYGVKD. The ends lost 4 bases at V and 4 bases at J; junction bases unmatched: 15. The CDR3 sequence is CAISVIGAGTGAETQYF. The CDR3 DNA is TGTGCCATCAGTGTAATTGGAGCGGGAACAGGAGCAGAGACCCAGTACTTC.